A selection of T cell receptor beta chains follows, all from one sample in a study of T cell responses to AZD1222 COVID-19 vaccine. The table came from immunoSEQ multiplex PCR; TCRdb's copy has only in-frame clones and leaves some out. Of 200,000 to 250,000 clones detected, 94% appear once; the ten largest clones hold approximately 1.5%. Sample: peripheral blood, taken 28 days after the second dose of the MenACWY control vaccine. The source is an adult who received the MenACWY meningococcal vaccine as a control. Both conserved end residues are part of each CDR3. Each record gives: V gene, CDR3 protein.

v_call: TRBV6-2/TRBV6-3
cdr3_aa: CASSYHRSYEQYF

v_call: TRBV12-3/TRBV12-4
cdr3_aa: CASSFYSDSPLHF

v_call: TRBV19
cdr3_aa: CASTGGGNEKLFF

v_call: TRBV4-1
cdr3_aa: CASSLSGTTYSPLHF

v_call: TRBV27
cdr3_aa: CASSPQDRGSGELFF

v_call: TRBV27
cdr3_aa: CASSPLAGGPPSSYEQYF

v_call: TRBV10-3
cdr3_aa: CAISEPSGREGYNEQFF

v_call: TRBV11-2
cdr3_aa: CASSLGGRAFF

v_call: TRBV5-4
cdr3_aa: CASSLGGGTEAFF

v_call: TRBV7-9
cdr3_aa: CASSHSGPDTQYF

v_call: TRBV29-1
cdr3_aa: CSVGAVSGNTIYF

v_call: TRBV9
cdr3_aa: CASSGRQGAYTGELFF

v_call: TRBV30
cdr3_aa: CACPINGYEQYF

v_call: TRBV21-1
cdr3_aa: CASSKDYPDAGNEKLFF

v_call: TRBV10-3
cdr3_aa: CAITRDFGGYTF

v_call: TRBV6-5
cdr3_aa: CASYLTGANTGELFF

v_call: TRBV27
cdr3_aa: CASSFSRESPYEQYF

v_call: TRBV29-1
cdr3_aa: CSVTLAGQFYEQYF

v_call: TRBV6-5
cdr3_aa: CASSPGTGESEQYF

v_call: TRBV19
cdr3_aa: CASSIGGTNEKLFF

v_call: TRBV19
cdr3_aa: CASKVTTNEKLFF

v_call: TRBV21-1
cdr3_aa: CASSEYSPRTYEQYF

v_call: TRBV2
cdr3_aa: CASTPDSPLHF

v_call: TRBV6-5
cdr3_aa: CASRSGQDLRAPLHF

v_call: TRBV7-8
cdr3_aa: CASSSLSPTGELFF

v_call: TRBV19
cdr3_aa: CASSLRQTGSSYEQYF

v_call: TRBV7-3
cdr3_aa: CASSSSPRLAGGGTDTQYF

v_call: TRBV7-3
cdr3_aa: CASSLQGIITDTQYF

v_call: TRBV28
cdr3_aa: CASSEGLSYEQYF

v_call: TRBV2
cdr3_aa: CASSEVLEQYF

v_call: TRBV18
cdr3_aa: CASSTWGSQTGELFF

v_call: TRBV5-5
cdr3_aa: CASSREYEQYF

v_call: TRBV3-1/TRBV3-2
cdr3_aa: CASNLAGERNEQFF

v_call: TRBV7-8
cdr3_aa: CASSSLVTGGAGSPLHF

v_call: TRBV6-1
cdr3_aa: CASSVDRGTSSYEQYF

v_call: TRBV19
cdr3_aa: CASSIEDATNYGYTF

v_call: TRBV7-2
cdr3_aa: CASTDSQWDGSSYEQYF

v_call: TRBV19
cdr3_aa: CASSPWLGGGDQPQHF

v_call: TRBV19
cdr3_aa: CASSILGLRYNEQFF

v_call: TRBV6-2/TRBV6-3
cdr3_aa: CASSPGARGYTF

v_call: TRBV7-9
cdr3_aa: CASSLGWDSPLHF

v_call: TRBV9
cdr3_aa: CASSVHAELDYGYTF

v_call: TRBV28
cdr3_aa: CASSLRTAGPNQPQHF

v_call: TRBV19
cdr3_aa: CASSFQGNNSPLHF

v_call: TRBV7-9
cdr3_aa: CASSSGGYGYTF